Here is one T cell receptor (beta chain) with its context. What it recognizes is unknown. This specimen comes from a study of blood T cells in healthy people across ages. Whole-study findings and limits: Donor CMV status, an unknown factor, possibly confounded changes in expanded clonotypes.

For the second PCR, which ran for 7 to 11 cycles, a sample-barcoded 5' primer and a J-beta primer mix were used. With 12 random nucleotides, a template-switch adaptor tagged each individual cDNA molecule. MiXCR was run by TCRdb on the 5' RACE reads, yielding one entry per CDR3 protein. The sample has hundreds of thousands of distinct CDR3 sequences, 49% seen once. Each donor's blood draw was around 9.2 milliliters of peripheral blood. CDR3 length: 13 residues. The germline gives CDR1 SGHRS, CDR2 YFSETQ. Trimming left V 5 bases short and J 8 bases short, with 16 bases between. The TCR comes from a woman aged 55-69 years in good health. Sequencing was performed on blood. The chain is built from TRBV5-1 and TRBJ1-2; D gene unclear. DNA of the CDR3: TGCGCCAGCAGTACGACGACGATGTACGGCTACACCTTC. This encodes CASSTTTMYGYTF. Full variable domain (outside the CDR3, taken from reference TRBV5-1 and TRBJ1-2): KAGVTQTPRYLIKTRGQQVTLSCSPISGHRSVSWYQQTPGQGLQFLFEYFSETQRNKGNFPGRFSGRQFSNSRSEMNVSTLELGDSALYLCASSTTTMYGYTFGSGTRLTVV.